One and the same sample provided the 32 T cell receptor beta chains below, sequenced in a study of blood T cell repertoires in COVID-19. Repertoires were generated with immunoSEQ multiplex PCR, while TCRdb's copy carries only in-frame clones and drops some. This table has roughly 100,000 clones, 71% appearing once. The sample was peripheral blood. These receptors were obtained from a human donor with acute or convalescent COVID-19. The donor label of this sample is uncertain.

The chain recombines TRBV4-1 with TRBJ2-5; 11 bases align to TRBD2. J gave up 4 bases and V 5 bases, and 9 bases lay outside the gene matches. Germline V gene data show CDR1 as MGHRA and CDR2 as YSYEKL. CDR3 length: 16 residues. As DNA, the CDR3 is TGCGCCAGCAGCTCGACTAGCGGGGCCTACCCAGAGACCCAGTACTTC. Translating gives CASSSTSGAYPETQYF.

This sequence joins TRBV5-6 and TRBJ2-1; 10 bases align to TRBD1. Germline V gene data show CDR1 as SGHDT and CDR2 as YYEEEE. The CDR3 covers 17 residues. After removal of 1 base from V and 6 bases from J, the junction contained 10 bases not matched to a gene. In DNA form, the CDR3 reads TGTGCCAGCAGCTTGTCGACCGGGACAGGGGTCCTCAATGAGCAGTTCTTC. Translated, it gives CASSLSTGTGVLNEQFF.

This clone was seen a few times. The J gene is TRBJ2-2, the V gene TRBV5-4, with a tentative D call TRBD2 (5 bases). Germline V gene sequence: CDR1 SGHNT, CDR2 YYREEE (reference sequence). The V end lost 1 base, the J end lost 1 base, and 5 bases lay between the germline ends. This CDR3 has 14 amino acids. The CDR3: CASSLTRNTGELFF. The CDR3 coding sequence is TGTGCCAGCAGCTTGACTAGGAACACCGGGGAGCTGTTTTTT. The entire variable domain, with the rest obtained from reference TRBV5-4 and TRBJ2-2, is as follows: ETGVTQSPTHLIKTRGQQVTLRCSSQSGHNTVSWYQQALGQGPQFIFQYYREEENGRGNFPPRFSGLQFPNYSSELNVNALELDDSALYLCASSLTRNTGELFFGEGSRLTVL.

This clone was detected a few times. The J gene is TRBJ1-4, the V gene TRBV18, with no clear D. There are 14 residues in the CDR3. Germline CDR1 and CDR2: KGHSH and LQKENI. V was pared by 0 bases and J by 7 bases, with 9 bases between. The CDR3 nucleotides are TGTGCCAGCTCACCACCGTTGGAGGGTGAAAAACTGTTTTTT. This translates into CASSPPLEGEKLFF.

The chain employs TRBV4-1 and TRBJ2-1, with D uncertain. This CDR3 region has 15 residues. The V gene lost 0 bases and the J gene lost 4 bases, with 10 bases spanning the gap. Germline V gene sequence: CDR1 MGHRA, CDR2 YSYEKL. This CDR3 reads CASSQDLADYNEQFF. CDR3 DNA: TGCGCCAGCAGCCAAGATTTGGCTGATTACAATGAGCAGTTCTTC.

V gene TRBV11-2 combines with J gene TRBJ1-1, with 10 bases matching TRBD1. Germline V gene data show CDR1 as SGHAT and CDR2 as FQNNGV. J was trimmed by 4 bases and V by 6 bases; bases with no gene match: 11. The CDR3 has 16 amino acids. DNA for the CDR3: TGTGCCAGCAGGGGTGAAAGGGACAGGGGATTCACTGAAGCTTTCTTT. Protein product: CASRGERDRGFTEAFF. Variable domain in full (rest from reference TRBV11-2 and TRBJ1-1): EAGVAQSPRYKIIEKRQSVAFWCNPISGHATLYWYQQILGQGPKLLIQFQNNGVVDDSQLPKDRFSAERLKGVDSTLKIQPAKLEDSAVYLCASRGERDRGFTEAFFGQGTRLTVV.

The chain uses TRBV5-5 and TRBJ2-7, with D perhaps TRBD2 (5 bases). This CDR3 is 15 amino acids long. Germline V lookup: CDR1 SGHKS, CDR2 YYEKEE (reference sequence). Trimming stripped 1 base from V and 2 bases from J, with 13 bases between. CDR3 coding DNA: TGTGCCAGCAGCTTGCTATCAGGACTTCCCTACGAGCAGTACGTC. It is translated as CASSLLSGLPYEQYV.

This clone was counted only a few times. This sequence joins TRBV7-8 and TRBJ2-5; 13 positions match TRBD2. CDR1 is SGHVS, CDR2 FQNEAQ, per germline. V was pared by 4 bases and J by 2 bases, with 7 bases of the junction left unmatched. This CDR3 spans 17 amino acids. The CDR3 DNA reads as TGTGCCAGCAGCTCAACTAGCGGGGGGGCGGGACAAGAGACCCAGTACTTC. Its protein product is CASSSTSGGAGQETQYF.

This rearrangement joins TRBV18 to TRBJ1-2; 12 nucleotides line up with TRBD1. This CDR3 has 13 residues. Germline V gene data show CDR1 as KGHSH and CDR2 as LQKENI. V shed 2 bases, J shed 12 bases, and the junction held 4 bases outside the gene matches. CDR3 residues: CASSPSGQGANTF. In nucleotides, the CDR3 is TGTGCCAGCTCACCATCGGGACAGGGGGCAAACACCTTC.

The CDR3: CASSLSTGVNEQFF. Written as DNA, the CDR3 is TGTGCCAGCAGTTTATCGACAGGGGTAAATGAGCAGTTCTTC. This chain connects TRBV28 to TRBJ2-1, with 8 bases lining up with TRBD1. Germline trimming cut 1 base from V and 7 bases from J; bases unmatched to any gene: 3. CDR1 MDHEN and CDR2 SYDVKM come from the germline V gene. CDR3 length: 14 amino acids. Supplemented by reference TRBV28 and TRBJ2-1, the full variable domain reads DVKVTQSSRYLVKRTGEKVFLECVQDMDHENMFWYRQDPGLGLRLIYFSYDVKMKEKGDIPEGYSVSREKKERFSLILESASTNQTSMYLCASSLSTGVNEQFFGPGTRLTVL.

This sequence joins TRBV29-1 and TRBJ2-1; weak D call: TRBD1 (5 bases). The CDR3 is made up of 13 amino acids. The V and J ends lost 2 bases and 3 bases respectively, with 8 bases between them. Germline CDR1 reads SQVTM; CDR2 reads ANQGSEA. CDR3 DNA sequence: TGCAGCGTTGAAAAGGACAACTACAATGAGCAGTTCTTC. The encoded protein is CSVEKDNYNEQFF.

This clone was counted between two and nine times. Here the CDR3 reads CASSQDLGQGINNEQFF. The DNA of the CDR3 is TGTGCCAGCAGCCAAGATCTCGGCCAGGGAATTAACAATGAGCAGTTCTTC. This chain joins TRBV3-1 (or the pseudogene TRBV3-2) and TRBJ2-1, with TRBD1 as a possible D gene (5 bases). This CDR3 has 17 residues. The V and J ends lost 0 bases and 5 bases respectively, with 17 bases between them. Germline V gene lookup returns CDR1 LGHDT and CDR2 YNNKEL (reference sequence).

The rearrangement links TRBV6-2 or TRBV6-3 to TRBJ1-2; 8 nucleotides agree with TRBD1. Germline assignment: CDR1 MNHEY and CDR2 SVGEGT. The V gene end was trimmed by 6 bases and the J gene end by 8 bases; junction bases not matched to a gene: 11. The CDR3 has 14 residues. CDR3: CASSRNGQGIGYTF. For the CDR3, the DNA is TGTGCCAGCAGCCGAAACGGACAGGGTATAGGCTACACCTTC.

The chain combines TRBV7-6 with TRBJ2-5; 8 bases match TRBD1. Germline CDR1 is SGHVS and CDR2 is FNYEAQ. The length of the CDR3 is 17 residues. The junction had 11 bases not matched to a gene; V was cut back by 2 bases and J by 3 bases. CDR3 amino acids: CASSLYAGGSQKETQYF. In nucleotides, the CDR3 is TGTGCCAGCAGCTTATACGCAGGGGGCAGCCAGAAAGAGACCCAGTACTTC. The full variable domain, rest sourced from reference TRBV7-6 and TRBJ2-5, is GAGVSQSPRYKVTKRGQDVALRCDPISGHVSLYWYRQALGQGPEFLTYFNYEAQQDKSGLPNDRFSAERPEGSISTLTIQRTEQRDSAMYRCASSLYAGGSQKETQYFGPGTRLLVL.

This clone was detected once. The chain carries TRBV11-2 and TRBJ1-4, with 10 bases fitting TRBD1. This CDR3 contains 16 residues. The germline V gene encodes CDR1 SGHAT and CDR2 FQNNGV. V lost 3 bases and J lost 8; bases outside the gene matches: 9. CDR3 in DNA: TGTGCCAGCAGCTTGACAGGGGGCGGGCTAGGGGAAAAACTGTTTTTT. It encodes CASSLTGGGLGEKLFF.

The CDR3 sequence is CASTRGGSSMNTEAFF. The CDR3 nucleotides are TGTGCCAGCACCCGGGGGGGGTCTTCCATGAACACTGAAGCTTTCTTT. The rearrangement joins TRBV5-4 to TRBJ1-1, with a possible D match to TRBD1 (5 bases). V lost 6 bases and J 0 bases, leaving 18 bases between the germline ends. CDR1 SGHNT and CDR2 YYREEE come from the germline V gene (reference sequence). The CDR3 totals 16 residues.

CDR3 DNA sequence: TGTGCCAGCAGGGCGAGCGTTGGCTACACCTTC. Its translation is CASRASVGYTF. The rearrangement joins TRBV6-5 to TRBJ1-2; no definite D call. The CDR3 covers 11 residues. Deletions cut 6 bases from V and 7 bases from J, with 9 bases between. The germline CDR1 and CDR2 sequences are MNHEY and SVGAGI.

This clone was counted between two and nine times. The rearrangement links TRBV28 to TRBJ2-5; 12 positions agree with TRBD2. V lost 6 bases to trimming and J lost 0 bases; unmatched junction nucleotides: 8. CDR3 length equals 17 residues. Germline V CDR1 and CDR2: MDHEN, SYDVKM. CDR3 protein: CASSTTRTSGDQETQYF. Written as DNA, the CDR3 is TGTGCCAGCAGCACAACCAGGACTAGCGGGGACCAAGAGACCCAGTACTTC.

The chain has TRBV19 and TRBJ1-1; tentative D call: TRBD1 (6 bases). V was cut by 1 base and J by 4 bases, with 10 bases left in between. This CDR3 contains 14 residues. The germline gives CDR1 LNHDA, CDR2 SQIVND (reference sequence). The CDR3 is CASSIVAGVTEAFF. DNA for the CDR3: TGTGCCAGTAGTATAGTGGCAGGGGTCACTGAAGCTTTCTTT.

The chain has TRBV11-2 and TRBJ2-5, with TRBD2 as a possible D gene (6 bases). Trimming pared 3 bases from V and 2 bases from J, leaving 13 bases between. This CDR3 is 15 amino acids long. Germline values: CDR1 SGHAT, CDR2 FQNNGV. CDR3 in DNA: TGTGCCAGCAGCTTGTTTGGAGGGGCTCAAGAGACCCAGTACTTC. It encodes CASSLFGGAQETQYF.

The chain is built from TRBV2 and TRBJ1-2, with TRBD1 matching 8 bases. Germline values: CDR1 SNHLY, CDR2 FYNNEI. V shed 5 bases and J 5 bases; nucleotides not matched to a gene: 7. CDR3 size: 14 residues. CDR3 DNA sequence: TGTGCCAGCAGTACCACCGGGACAGGATATGGCTACACCTTC. This sequence encodes CASSTTGTGYGYTF. Full variable domain (remainder filled in from reference TRBV2 and TRBJ1-2): EPEVTQTPSHQVTQMGQEVILRCVPISNHLYFYWYRQILGQKVEFLVSFYNNEISEKSEIFDDQFSVERPDGSNFTLKIRSTKLEDSAMYFCASSTTGTGYGYTFGSGTRLTVV.

This clone was observed a handful of times. This chain's CDR3 is CASSEGADYNEKLFF. For the CDR3, the DNA is TGCGCCAGCAGTGAAGGGGCGGATTATAATGAAAAACTGTTTTTT. The gene calls are TRBV10-1 and TRBJ1-4; D may be TRBD1 (5 bases). Trimming shortened V by 3 bases and J by 4 bases, and 12 bases separated the two germline ends. The CDR3 is 15 residues long. Germline CDR1 WNHNN, CDR2 SYGVQD (reference sequence).

The V call is TRBV6-4, the J call TRBJ1-6, with D tentatively TRBD1 (5 bases). This CDR3 region has 13 residues. In germline, CDR1 is MRHNA, CDR2 SNTAGT. V was cut by 6 bases and J by 9 bases, with 12 bases left in between. The CDR3 DNA reads as TGTGCCAGCAGGAGAATCGGGGGTTCACCCCTCCACTTT. Protein sequence: CASRRIGGSPLHF.

This clone has more than one count but fewer than ten. This chain joins TRBV11-2 and TRBJ1-2; D may be TRBD1 (5 bases). Trimming removed 2 bases at V and 1 base at J, with 17 bases between. Germline V gene lookup returns CDR1 SGHAT and CDR2 FQNNGV. The CDR3 runs 17 residues. The CDR3 bases are TGTGCCAGCAGCTTAAACACAGGCCAAACAAATAACTATGGCTACACCTTC. This sequence encodes CASSLNTGQTNNYGYTF.

The genes are TRBV5-1 and TRBJ1-1, with 7 bases matching TRBD1. This CDR3 has 14 residues. The germline gives CDR1 SGHRS, CDR2 YFSETQ. Losses at the gene ends were 5 bases for V and 6 bases for J; bases not matched to a gene: 10. In DNA form, the CDR3 reads TGCGCCAGCAGGCCACCGGGGACAGCGGCTGAAGCTTTCTTT. Amino acids: CASRPPGTAAEAFF.

V usage is TRBV19 and J usage is TRBJ1-1; D might be TRBD1 (6 bases). Trimming removed 2 bases from V and 5 bases from J, with 12 bases in between. The CDR3 has 14 amino acids. Germline V lookup: CDR1 LNHDA, CDR2 SQIVND (reference sequence). The CDR3 loop is CASSILGARTEAFF. The CDR3 DNA is TGTGCCAGTAGTATACTGGGGGCAAGGACTGAAGCTTTCTTT.

This chain links TRBV2 with TRBJ2-5; the match to TRBD1 covers 9 bases. The CDR3 contains 13 residues. Germline assignment: CDR1 SNHLY and CDR2 FYNNEI. Trimming took 3 bases from V and 7 from J; bases not matched to a gene: 3. The CDR3 sequence: CASSDGTGWTQYF. For the CDR3, the DNA is TGTGCCAGCAGTGATGGGACAGGGTGGACCCAGTACTTC.

V is TRBV30 and J is TRBJ1-4, with D possibly being TRBD1 (5 bases). Germline-derived CDR1 and CDR2 are GTSNPN and SVGIG (reference sequence). The CDR3 has 11 residues. Trimming removed 1 base at V and 8 bases at J, with 5 bases between. The CDR3 loop reads CAWSGQEKLFF. The CDR3 DNA sequence: TGTGCCTGGAGTGGACAGGAAAAACTGTTTTTT. Full variable domain (outside the CDR3, taken from reference TRBV30 and TRBJ1-4): SQTIHQWPATLVQPVGSPLSLECTVEGTSNPNLYWYRQAAGRGLQLLFYSVGIGQISSEVPQNLSASRPQDRQFILSSKKLLLSDSGFYLCAWSGQEKLFFGSGTQLSVL.

The rearrangement uses TRBV28 and TRBJ1-6; TRBD1 aligns across 8 bases. The CDR3 has 15 amino acids. Losses at the gene ends were 6 bases for V and 5 bases for J; bases not matched to a gene: 6. Germline V gene sequence: CDR1 MDHEN, CDR2 SYDVKM. CDR3 residues: CASRPSDRDNSPLHF. In DNA, the CDR3 is TGTGCCAGCAGGCCTTCGGACAGGGATAATTCACCCCTCCACTTT.

This chain joins TRBV29-1 and TRBJ1-1; TRBD1 matches at 11 bases. V shed 4 bases, J shed 0 bases, and the junction held 10 bases outside the gene matches. Germline CDR1 reads SQVTM; CDR2 reads ANQGSEA. The CDR3 is made up of 17 amino acids. CDR3 region: CSVVGGTGGGMNTEAFF. In nucleotides, the CDR3 is TGCAGCGTTGTCGGCGGGACAGGGGGAGGGATGAACACTGAAGCTTTCTTT.

The rearrangement uses TRBV24-1 and TRBJ2-1; D is undetermined. The CDR3 is 15 amino acids. V was trimmed by 0 bases and J by 4 bases, leaving 9 bases between them. Looked up from germline, CDR1 is KGHDR and CDR2 is SFDVKD. The CDR3 loop reads CATSDLHGSYNEQFF. The DNA for the CDR3 is TGTGCCACCAGTGATTTGCATGGCAGTTACAATGAGCAGTTCTTC.

The CDR3 nucleotides read TGTGCCAGTAGCGGGGGGGCTGGGCTGTCCGGGGAGCTGTTTTTT. Translating gives CASSGGAGLSGELFF. The V call is TRBV6-5, the J call TRBJ2-2, with TRBD2 identical over 11 bases. The CDR3 has 15 amino acids. Germline V gives CDR1 MNHEY, CDR2 SVGAGI. Losses at the gene ends were 9 bases for V and 6 bases for J; bases not matched to a gene: 9.